These T cell receptor beta chains were read from a single sample in a study of immune cell composition in non-small cell lung cancer. Assay: immunoSEQ multiplex PCR; the TCRdb copy retains only in-frame clones and omits some. Of 3,000 to 3,500 clones listed, around 86% were seen once; the top ten hold 7.5% to 9.5%. The sequenced sample was lung tumor tissue. The receptors were gathered from a human donor with non-small cell lung cancer. Both conserved end residues are part of each CDR3. Each record gives: V gene, D gene, clone size, J gene, CDR3 protein. The D gene is left open where the match is weak. Where a row states a size, it is once, few, many or the class of an expanded clone; other rows omit it.

>TRBV7-8|TRBD1|-|TRBJ2-4
CASSAPDREGGKNIQYF
>TRBV6-1|-|-|TRBJ2-1
CASRVQISSYNEQFF
>TRBV10-3|-|-|TRBJ1-4
CASGGLNEKLFF
>TRBV7-2|TRBD2|-|TRBJ2-3
CASSLGASGGTDTQYF
>TRBV7-9|-|-|TRBJ1-1
CASSLGGGANTEAFF
>TRBV5-1|-|-|TRBJ1-2
CASRDAMTRQGYTF
>TRBV5-4|TRBD1|once|TRBJ2-7
CASSQPGTGSYEQYF
>TRBV5-1|TRBD2|-|TRBJ2-1
CASTKTPRREGYNEQFF
>TRBV27|-|-|TRBJ2-4
CASSILSTGGNIQYF
>TRBV11-2|TRBD1|-|TRBJ1-1
CASSLDNSLGGNTEAFF
>TRBV19|-|-|TRBJ1-1
CASNDMNTEAFF
>TRBV2|-|few|TRBJ1-1
CASSEGGTEAFF
>TRBV7-6|TRBD1|-|TRBJ2-5
CASSPGQVQETQYF
>TRBV11-3|TRBD1|-|TRBJ1-1
CASSGGTGFTEAFF
>TRBV15|-|-|TRBJ1-6
CATSRQGNSPLHF
>TRBV6-1|-|-|TRBJ2-1
CASSLKWDTSNEQFF
>TRBV9|-|-|TRBJ2-2
CASSPIASWGRTNTGELFF
>TRBV7-2|TRBD1|-|TRBJ1-5
CASSSDRGSNQPQHF
>TRBV7-6|TRBD1|-|TRBJ1-1
CASSRRAPGQGASTEAFF
>TRBV11-2|-|-|TRBJ2-2
CASSRLQDTGELFF
>TRBV4-1|TRBD1|-|TRBJ1-6
CASSQVPRGRGNSPLHF
>TRBV6-6|-|-|TRBJ1-1
CASSSLDRSNTEAFF
>TRBV29-1|TRBD1|-|TRBJ1-6
CSASTGGESPLHF
>TRBV23-1|-|-|TRBJ2-4
CASSQVRLLKNIQYF